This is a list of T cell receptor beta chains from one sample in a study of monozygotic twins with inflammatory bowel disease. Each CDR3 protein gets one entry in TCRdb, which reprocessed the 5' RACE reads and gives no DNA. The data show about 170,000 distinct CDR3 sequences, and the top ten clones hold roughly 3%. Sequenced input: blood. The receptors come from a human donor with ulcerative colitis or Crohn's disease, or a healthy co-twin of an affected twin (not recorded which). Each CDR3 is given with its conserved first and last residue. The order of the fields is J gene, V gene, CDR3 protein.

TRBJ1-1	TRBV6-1	CASSETGAVTDEAFF
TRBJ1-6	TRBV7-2	CASSLGVPSAFLHF
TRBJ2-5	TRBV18	CASSPPGRARVETQYF
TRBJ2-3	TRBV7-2	CASSYRVGADTQYF
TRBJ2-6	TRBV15	CATYGTGSSGANVLTF
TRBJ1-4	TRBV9	CASSGRDDTPGGKLFF
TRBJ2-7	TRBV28	CASSLRYEQYF
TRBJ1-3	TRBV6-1	CASSRGSYSGNTIYF
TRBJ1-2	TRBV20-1	CSAQSRGTYGYTF
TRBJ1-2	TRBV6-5	CASSPQGTYGYTF
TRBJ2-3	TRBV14	CASSQGLGFRGDTQYF
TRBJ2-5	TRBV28	CASSLLIPDRDQETQYF